Listed here are 15 T cell receptor beta chains from one sample, sequenced in a study of Ad26.COV2.S vaccination and SARS-CoV-2 variants. Profiling relied on immunoSEQ multiplex PCR, and the TCRdb table lists in-frame clones only, not all of them. The profile covers roughly 180,000 clones, with 70% to 90% appearing a single time and 5% to 6.5% taken by the ten largest. This specimen consisted of peripheral blood, obtained after recovery from COVID-19. These receptors all come from a human donor who had recovered from COVID-19.

The rearrangement uses TRBV2 and TRBJ1-1; possible D gene TRBD1, 5 bases. Trimming shortened V by 6 bases and J by 5 bases, and 16 bases separated the two germline ends. This CDR3 spans 14 amino acids. The germline CDR1 and CDR2 sequences are SNHLY and FYNNEI. Here the CDR3 reads CASRQGRSDTEAFF. The CDR3 region has the DNA TGTGCCAGCAGGCAGGGTAGATCTGATACTGAAGCTTTCTTT.

The gene calls are TRBV30 and TRBJ2-5; the D is unclear. The CDR3 totals 14 residues. In germline, CDR1 is GTSNPN, CDR2 SVGIG (reference sequence). The V end was cut by 2 bases, the J end by 2 bases, with 12 bases between. CDR3 amino acids: CAWSYRVVQETQYF. The CDR3 bases are TGTGCCTGGAGTTATCGGGTGGTACAAGAGACCCAGTACTTC.

The rearrangement joins TRBV7-8 to TRBJ1-1, with unresolved D. V lost 5 bases and J lost 3, with 13 bases in between. Germline CDR1 reads SGHVS; CDR2 reads FQNEAQ. CDR3 length: 14 amino acids. CDR3 nucleotide sequence: TGTGCCAGCAGCCTCGGAGGGTCCTACACTGAAGCTTTCTTT. Translation gives CASSLGGSYTEAFF.

The chain employs TRBV5-8 and TRBJ2-1; 7 bases fit TRBD2. The CDR3 length is 15 residues. J gave up 4 bases and V 0 bases, and 4 bases lay outside the gene matches. Germline V CDR1 and CDR2: SGHTS, YDEGEE. The CDR3 DNA sequence: TGTGCCAGCAGCTTGGGGCTAGCGGCTTACAATGAGCAGTTCTTC. It yields the protein CASSLGLAAYNEQFF.

The chain recombines TRBV30 with TRBJ1-4; D not resolved. CDR3 size: 13 residues. Germline V lookup: CDR1 GTSNPN, CDR2 SVGIG (reference sequence). V gave up 0 bases and J gave up 8 bases, with 10 bases separating them. The CDR3 is CAWSVSTGEKLFF. The CDR3 DNA reads TGTGCCTGGAGTGTCTCAACGGGGGAAAAACTGTTTTTT.

CDR3 amino acids: CAISAKEPNTEAFF. The CDR3 DNA is TGTGCCATCAGTGCGAAGGAACCGAACACTGAAGCTTTCTTT. This rearrangement joins TRBV10-3 to TRBJ1-1; D gene unclear. This CDR3 is 14 amino acids long. The germline gives CDR1 ENHRY, CDR2 SYGVKD. Between the trimmed V and J ends, which lost 4 bases and 1 base, there was a span of 10 bases.

V and J are TRBV2 and TRBJ2-5; TRBD2 aligns across 7 bases. This CDR3 contains 19 residues. From germline, CDR1 is SNHLY and CDR2 FYNNEI. The V segment lost 4 bases and the J segment 2 bases; nucleotides outside the gene matches: 19. For the CDR3, the DNA is TGTGCCAGCAGTGGGCTTGGAGCGGGAAGTCTCTTTACGCAAGAGACCCAGTACTTC. It is translated as CASSGLGAGSLFTQETQYF.

The chain links TRBV5-1 to TRBJ2-3; 7 bases map to TRBD2. The CDR3 consists of 14 residues. The trim removed 0 bases at V and 5 bases at J, leaving 3 bases unmatched. From germline, CDR1 is SGHRS and CDR2 YFSETQ. The CDR3 coding sequence is TGCGCCAGCAGCTTGGAGGGCGGGAGAGATACGCAGTATTTT. It specifies CASSLEGGRDTQYF.

The chain uses TRBV11-2 and TRBJ2-7, with D hard to call. V lost 0 bases to trimming and J lost 0 bases, with 9 bases between them. Germline V gene data show CDR1 as SGHAT and CDR2 as FQNNGV. The CDR3 consists of 15 residues. CDR3 residues: CASSLEPVNSYEQYF. CDR3 nucleotides: TGTGCCAGCAGCTTAGAACCAGTTAACTCCTACGAGCAGTACTTC.

The chain couples TRBV10-3 to TRBJ2-7; D gene uncertain. The germline V gene encodes CDR1 ENHRY and CDR2 SYGVKD. Trimming took 6 bases from V and 3 from J, leaving 12 bases between them. The CDR3 runs to 13 residues. The CDR3 spells CAISFDGYYEQYF. The CDR3 DNA reads TGTGCCATCAGCTTCGACGGCTACTACGAGCAGTACTTC.

This clone was counted a single time. The chain uses TRBV9 and TRBJ1-5; no reliable D call. Per the germline V gene, CDR1 is SGDLS and CDR2 is YYNGEE. The V and J ends lost 0 bases and 1 base respectively, with 17 bases between them. The CDR3 is made up of 18 amino acids. CDR3 loop: CASSVVGRARGSNQPQHF. The CDR3 DNA reads as TGTGCCAGCAGCGTAGTTGGTAGGGCCCGCGGGAGCAATCAGCCCCAGCATTTT.

The chain recombines TRBV11-2 with TRBJ1-5, with D unclear. The germline V and J ends were trimmed by 1 base and 7 bases, with 11 bases remaining between them. The CDR3 loop spans 14 amino acids. Germline assignment: CDR1 SGHAT and CDR2 FQNNGV. CDR3 in amino acids: CASSLGGVGQPQHF. The CDR3, as DNA: TGTGCCAGCAGCTTAGGTGGGGTGGGGCAGCCCCAGCATTTT.

The chain combines TRBV19 with TRBJ2-5; TRBD2 agrees at 7 bases. The germline CDR1 and CDR2 sequences are LNHDA and SQIVND (reference sequence). J gave up 5 bases and V 7 bases, and 7 bases lay outside the gene matches. The CDR3 spans 13 residues. In DNA form, the CDR3 reads TGTGCCAGTATGCGGGAGATGGGGGAGACCCAGTACTTC. As protein: CASMREMGETQYF.

This clone has a single count. The J gene is TRBJ2-5, the V gene TRBV5-1; D gene ambiguous. The CDR3 covers 13 residues. The V end lost 3 bases, the J end lost 4 bases, and 10 bases lay between the germline ends. Germline CDR1 and CDR2: SGHRS and YFSETQ. The CDR3 is CASSSRLAETQYF. The CDR3 DNA follows: TGCGCCAGCAGCTCCCGACTGGCAGAGACCCAGTACTTC.

The chain combines TRBV3-1 (or the pseudogene TRBV3-2) with TRBJ2-3, with 7 nucleotides matching TRBD2. V lost 6 bases and J lost 11; bases outside the gene matches: 14. Germline V gene lookup returns CDR1 LGHDT and CDR2 YNNKEL (reference sequence). The CDR3 has 14 amino acids. CDR3 DNA: TGTGCCAGCAGGTCAGGGACTATCCCTCGAGAGCAGTATTTT. Translation: CASRSGTIPREQYF.